The source of this T cell receptor beta chain is a study of glioma-infiltrating T cells after dendritic cell vaccination. On the study more broadly: Treatment, given 2003 to 2012, was autologous tumor lysate-pulsed dendritic cell vaccination. The study's findings and limits: No direct clonality-survival link was found; a diverse polyclonal response may matter.

TCRdb's table, derived via immunoSEQ multiplex PCR, lists solely in-frame clones and lacks some. The sample includes over 55,000 clones, under 90% seen only once; the top ten take roughly 7.9%. In the case of this clone: Its antigen is not identified.

The CDR3 is 16 residues long. Germline V gene sequence: CDR1 SGHTA, CDR2 FQGNSA. Trimming removed 5 bases from V and 1 base from J, with 17 bases in between. This TCR came from a human donor with glioblastoma. V is TRBV7-2 and J is TRBJ2-5; D is unresolved. This material consisted of blood, taken before dendritic cell vaccination. CDR3 protein: CASSITTGMGQETQYF. In DNA, the CDR3 is TGTGCCAGCAGCATCACGACGGGTATGGGCCAAGAGACCCAGTACTTC.